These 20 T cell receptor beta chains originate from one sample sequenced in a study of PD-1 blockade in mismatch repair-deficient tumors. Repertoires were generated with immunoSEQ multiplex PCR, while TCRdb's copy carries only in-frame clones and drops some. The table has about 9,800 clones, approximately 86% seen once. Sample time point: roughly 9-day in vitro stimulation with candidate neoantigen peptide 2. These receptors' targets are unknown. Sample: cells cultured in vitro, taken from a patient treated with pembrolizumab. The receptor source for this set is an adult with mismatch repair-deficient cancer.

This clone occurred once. The CDR3 reads CASSPLKTPRGSYNEQFF. CDR3 in DNA: TGTGCCAGCAGTCCCCTAAAAACCCCACGGGGCTCCTACAATGAGCAGTTCTTC. The genes are TRBV27 and TRBJ2-1, with D perhaps TRBD2 (5 bases). Germline V CDR1 and CDR2: MNHEY, SMNVEV (reference sequence). This CDR3 contains 18 residues. V was clipped by 5 bases and J by 0 bases, with 20 bases between them.

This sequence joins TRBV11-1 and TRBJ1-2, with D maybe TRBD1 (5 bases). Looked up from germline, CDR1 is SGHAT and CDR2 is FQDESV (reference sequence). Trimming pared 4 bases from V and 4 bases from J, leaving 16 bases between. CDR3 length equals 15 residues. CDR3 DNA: TGTGCCAGCAGCTCCCGGGGCTCCGGAGGCTATGGCTACACCTTC. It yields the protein CASSSRGSGGYGYTF.

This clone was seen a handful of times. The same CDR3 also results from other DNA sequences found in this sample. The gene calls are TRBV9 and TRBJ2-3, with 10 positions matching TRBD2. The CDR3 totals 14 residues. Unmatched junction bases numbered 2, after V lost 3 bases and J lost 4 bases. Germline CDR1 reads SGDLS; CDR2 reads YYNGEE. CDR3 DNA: TGTGCCAGCAGCGCGAGCGGGAGGGCAGATACGCAGTATTTT. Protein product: CASSASGRADTQYF.

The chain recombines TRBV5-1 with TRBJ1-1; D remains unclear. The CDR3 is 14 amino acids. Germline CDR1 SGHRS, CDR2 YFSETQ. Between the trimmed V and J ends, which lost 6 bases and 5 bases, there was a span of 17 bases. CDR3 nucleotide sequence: TGCGCCAGCATAAATTTCGTCGGAGGGACTGAAGCTTTCTTT. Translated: CASINFVGGTEAFF.

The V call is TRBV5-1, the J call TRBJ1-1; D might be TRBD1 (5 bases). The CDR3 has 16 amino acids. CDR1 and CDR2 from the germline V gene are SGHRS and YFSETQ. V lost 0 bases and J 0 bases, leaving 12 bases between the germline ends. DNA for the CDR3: TGCGCCAGCAGCTTGGGCCTTGGGACGGTGAACACTGAAGCTTTCTTT. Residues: CASSLGLGTVNTEAFF.

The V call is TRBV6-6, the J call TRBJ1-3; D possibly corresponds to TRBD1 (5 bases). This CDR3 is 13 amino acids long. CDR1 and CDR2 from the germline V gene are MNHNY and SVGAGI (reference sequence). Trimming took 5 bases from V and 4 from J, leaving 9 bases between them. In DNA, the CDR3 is TGTGCCAGCAGTCAACGACAGGGAAACACCATATATTTT. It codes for CASSQRQGNTIYF.

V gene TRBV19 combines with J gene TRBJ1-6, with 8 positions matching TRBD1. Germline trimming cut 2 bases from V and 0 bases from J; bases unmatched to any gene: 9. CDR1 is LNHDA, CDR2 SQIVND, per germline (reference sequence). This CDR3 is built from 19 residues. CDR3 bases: TGTGCCAGTAGTATAAGGGCAGGGGGCTTAAGCTCCTATAATTCACCCCTCCACTTT. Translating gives CASSIRAGGLSSYNSPLHF.

CDR3 in amino acids: CAWVGAGTGYTF. The CDR3 nucleotides read TGTGCCTGGGTTGGCGCCGGGACCGGCTACACCTTC. V gene TRBV30 combines with J gene TRBJ1-2; weak D call: TRBD1 (5 bases). The CDR3 extends over 12 amino acids. In germline, CDR1 is GTSNPN, CDR2 SVGIG (reference sequence). V was pared by 5 bases and J by 8 bases, with 15 bases between.

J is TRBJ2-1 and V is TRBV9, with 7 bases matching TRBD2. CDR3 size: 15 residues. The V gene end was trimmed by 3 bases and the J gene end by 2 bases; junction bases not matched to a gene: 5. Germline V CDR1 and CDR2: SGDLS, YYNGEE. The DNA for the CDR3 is TGTGCCAGCAGCGGTCTAGCGGTTCCCTACAATGAGCAGTTCTTC. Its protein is CASSGLAVPYNEQFF.

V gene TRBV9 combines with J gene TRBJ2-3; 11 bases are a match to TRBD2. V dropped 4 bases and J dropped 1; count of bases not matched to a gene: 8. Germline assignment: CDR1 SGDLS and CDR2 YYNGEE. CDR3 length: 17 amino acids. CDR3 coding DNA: TGTGCCAGCAGCCTACACCCTAGCGGGAGGCGCACAGATACGCAGTATTTT. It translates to CASSLHPSGRRTDTQYF.

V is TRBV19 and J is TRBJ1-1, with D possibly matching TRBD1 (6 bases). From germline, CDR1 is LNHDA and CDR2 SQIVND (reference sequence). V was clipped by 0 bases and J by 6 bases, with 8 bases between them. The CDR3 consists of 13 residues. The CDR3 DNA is TGTGCCAGTAGTATAGATACAGGGCCTGAAGCTTTCTTT. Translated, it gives CASSIDTGPEAFF.

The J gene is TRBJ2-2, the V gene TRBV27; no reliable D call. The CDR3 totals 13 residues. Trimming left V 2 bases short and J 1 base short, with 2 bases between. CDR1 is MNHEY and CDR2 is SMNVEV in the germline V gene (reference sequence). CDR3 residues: CASSLGNTGELFF. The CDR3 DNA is TGTGCCAGCAGTTTAGGGAACACCGGGGAGCTGTTTTTT.

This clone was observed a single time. CDR3 in amino acids: CAWSITGSGELFF. Written as DNA, the CDR3 is TGTGCCTGGAGTATTACAGGGTCCGGGGAGCTGTTTTTT. The chain has TRBV30 and TRBJ2-2; a weak D match, TRBD1 (6 bases). CDR3 length equals 13 residues. V lost 2 bases and J 6 bases, leaving 10 bases between the germline ends. The germline gives CDR1 GTSNPN, CDR2 SVGIG (reference sequence).

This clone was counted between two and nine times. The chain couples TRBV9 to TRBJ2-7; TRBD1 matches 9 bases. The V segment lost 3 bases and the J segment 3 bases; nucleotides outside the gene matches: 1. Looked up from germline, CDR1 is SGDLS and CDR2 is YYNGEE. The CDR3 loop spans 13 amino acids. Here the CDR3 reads CASSGQGVYEQYF. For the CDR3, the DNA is TGTGCCAGCAGCGGACAGGGGGTCTACGAGCAGTACTTC.

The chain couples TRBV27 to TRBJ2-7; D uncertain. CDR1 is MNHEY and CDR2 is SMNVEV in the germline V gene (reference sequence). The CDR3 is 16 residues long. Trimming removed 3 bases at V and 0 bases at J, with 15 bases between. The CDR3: CASSFKYDTISYEQYF. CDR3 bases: TGTGCCAGCAGTTTTAAATACGATACGATCTCCTACGAGCAGTACTTC.

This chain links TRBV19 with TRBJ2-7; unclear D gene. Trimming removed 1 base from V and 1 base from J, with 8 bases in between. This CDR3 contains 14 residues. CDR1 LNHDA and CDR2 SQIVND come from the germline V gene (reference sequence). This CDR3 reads CASSIVSPSYEQYF. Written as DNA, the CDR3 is TGTGCCAGTAGTATAGTATCACCGTCCTACGAGCAGTACTTC.

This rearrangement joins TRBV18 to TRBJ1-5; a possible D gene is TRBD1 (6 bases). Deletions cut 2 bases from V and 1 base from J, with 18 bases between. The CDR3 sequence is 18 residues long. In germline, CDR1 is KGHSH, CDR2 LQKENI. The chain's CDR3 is CASSPYPQGRSSNQPQHF. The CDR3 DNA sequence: TGTGCCAGCTCACCATATCCACAGGGTCGGTCAAGCAATCAGCCCCAGCATTTT.

The CDR3 DNA sequence: TGTGCCAGCAGCGTAGCCCAGCAGCACACAGATACGCAGTATTTT. This encodes CASSVAQQHTDTQYF. V usage is TRBV9 and J usage is TRBJ2-3; D not certain. Germline CDR1 reads SGDLS; CDR2 reads YYNGEE. V was cut by 0 bases and J by 2 bases, with 10 bases left in between. The CDR3 has 15 residues.

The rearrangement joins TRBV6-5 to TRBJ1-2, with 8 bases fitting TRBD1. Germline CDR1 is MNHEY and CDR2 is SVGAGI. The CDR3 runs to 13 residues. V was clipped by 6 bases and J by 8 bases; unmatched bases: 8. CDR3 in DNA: TGTGCCAGCAGGGCGACAGGGGAACGGGGCTACACCTTC. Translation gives CASRATGERGYTF.

Here the CDR3 reads CAWSYGLATHTQYF. The CDR3 DNA reads TGTGCCTGGAGCTACGGATTAGCCACCCATACGCAGTATTTT. The chain couples TRBV30 to TRBJ2-3, with unresolved D. Trimming pared 3 bases from V and 7 bases from J, leaving 17 bases between. Germline CDR1 is GTSNPN and CDR2 is SVGIG (reference sequence). CDR3 length equals 14 residues.